These 31 T cell receptor beta chains were all obtained from the same sample, sequenced in a study of identical twins. TCRdb fed the 5' RACE reads into MiXCR, producing one record per CDR3 protein. There are hundreds of thousands of distinct CDR3 sequences in the sample; roughly an eighth occur only once, and about 1.5% lies in the top ten. These data were also reused for a study on yellow fever vaccine responses in identical twins.

Sequences were obtained from PBMCs. Source of these receptors: a woman between 18 and 30 years old in good health.

The table lists this clonotype with many counts. The gene calls are TRBV20-1 and TRBJ1-4; weak D call: TRBD1 (6 bases). Per germline, CDR1 DFQATT and CDR2 SNEGSKA (reference sequence). The ends were cut back, 1 base at V and 4 bases at J, with 19 bases in the middle. This CDR3 spans 17 amino acids. The CDR3 bases are TGCAGTGCTAGAGGAAGGGGGGCCCTCTTAGATAATGAAAAACTGTTTTTT. Its translation is CSARGRGALLDNEKLFF.

The chain links TRBV29-1 to TRBJ2-1; 13 positions agree with TRBD2. The junction had 3 bases not matched to a gene; V was cut back by 7 bases and J by 6 bases. Germline CDR1 reads SQVTM; CDR2 reads ANQGSEA. The CDR3 has 13 residues. CDR3 region: CSGRTSGSNEQFF. DNA of the CDR3: TGCAGCGGTAGGACTAGCGGGAGCAATGAGCAGTTCTTC.

This rearrangement joins TRBV12-3 or TRBV12-4 to TRBJ1-1; D might be TRBD1 (6 bases). The CDR3 consists of 14 residues. V was pared by 6 bases and J by 4 bases, with 15 bases between. The CDR3 region has the DNA TGTGCCAGCAGCTTCACAGGGTTCGGCACTGAAGCTTTCTTT. Translation gives CASSFTGFGTEAFF.

The table lists this clonotype with many counts. The CDR3 loop is CASNLAPYSYEQYV. In nucleotides, the CDR3 is TGTGCCAGCAACCTAGCGCCTTACTCCTACGAGCAGTACGTC. The genes are TRBV6-2 or TRBV6-3 and TRBJ2-7; possibly TRBD2 for D (6 bases). The CDR3 runs 14 residues. V lost 7 bases, J lost 0 bases, and 13 bases lay in between. CDR1 is MNHEY, CDR2 SVGEGT, per germline.

The chain has TRBV9 and TRBJ2-3, with D perhaps matching TRBD1 (7 bases). Germline V gives CDR1 SGDLS, CDR2 YYNGEE. The CDR3 runs to 16 residues. V was clipped by 4 bases and J by 4 bases, with 19 bases between them. Written as DNA, the CDR3 is TGTGCCAGCAGCTCCCAACAGGGGACGGGGGCAGATACGCAGTATTTT. Translated: CASSSQQGTGADTQYF.

The chain recombines TRBV10-3 with TRBJ2-3, with TRBD2 matching over 13 bases. The CDR3 totals 16 residues. The V gene's germline CDR1 is ENHRY and CDR2 SYGVKD. Unmatched junction bases numbered 11, after V lost 9 bases and J lost 5 bases. The CDR3 nucleotides read TGTGCCATACGGACTAGCGGGAGCCCCGGGGGAGATACGCAGTATTTT. Translation: CAIRTSGSPGGDTQYF.

There are many counts of this clonotype. The chain employs TRBV12-3 or TRBV12-4 and TRBJ1-5; D is uncertain. V was cut by 0 bases and J by 4 bases, with 10 bases left in between. The CDR3 extends over 15 amino acids. The CDR3 loop reads CASSLALSGNQPQHF. The CDR3 DNA reads TGTGCCAGCAGTTTAGCGCTATCGGGGAATCAGCCCCAGCATTTT.

This clonotype has at least ten counts. The V gene is TRBV29-1, the J gene TRBJ1-2; 9 positions match TRBD1. This CDR3 contains 11 residues. Looked up from germline, CDR1 is SQVTM and CDR2 is ANQGSEA. The CDR3 loop reads CSARTGDGYTF. CDR3 coding DNA: TGCAGTGCTAGGACAGGGGATGGCTACACCTTC.

The chain carries TRBV20-1 and TRBJ2-1; 8 bases line up with TRBD2. Trimming took 6 bases from V and 1 from J; bases not matched to a gene: 8. Germline-derived CDR1 and CDR2 are DFQATT and SNEGSKA (reference sequence). The CDR3 totals 15 residues. The CDR3 loop reads CSARPERESYNEQFF. CDR3 DNA sequence: TGCAGTGCAAGGCCCGAGCGGGAGTCCTACAATGAGCAGTTCTTC.

This clonotype was recorded once. This rearrangement joins TRBV6-1 to TRBJ2-7, with a tentative D call TRBD1 (6 bases). The CDR3 is 14 amino acids. Trimming stripped 6 bases from V and 8 bases from J, with 20 bases between. CDR1 MNHNS and CDR2 SASEGT come from the germline V gene. The CDR3 DNA is TGTGCCAGCAGCCCCGAACAGGGCTTGTACAAGCAGTACGTC. Translated, it gives CASSPEQGLYKQYV.

This clonotype was found a few times. The chain employs TRBV6-5 and TRBJ2-3; maybe TRBD2 (6 bases). V was clipped by 2 bases and J by 2 bases, with 17 bases between them. The CDR3 is made up of 17 amino acids. Germline CDR1 is MNHEY and CDR2 is SVGAGI. The CDR3 loop reads CASSYPRLPGDTDTQYF. CDR3 nucleotides: TGTGCCAGCAGTTACCCCCGCCTTCCGGGAGACACAGATACGCAGTATTTT.

This clonotype was observed a handful of times. The rearrangement joins TRBV7-2 to TRBJ1-2; 8 nucleotides agree with TRBD1. V was pared by 5 bases and J by 6 bases, with 8 bases of the junction left unmatched. This CDR3 comprises 14 residues. The V gene's germline CDR1 is SGHTA and CDR2 FQGNSA. DNA for the CDR3: TGTGCCAGCAGCAACAGCGGGACAGGTGATGGCTACACCTTC. It codes for CASSNSGTGDGYTF.

This clonotype showed up many times. The chain combines TRBV4-2 with TRBJ1-5; tentative D call: TRBD1 (5 bases). CDR3 length equals 15 residues. V was cut by 4 bases and J by 2 bases, with 12 bases left in between. Per the germline V gene, CDR1 is LGHNA and CDR2 is YNFKEQ. The CDR3 here is CASSRDLMGNQPQHF. The CDR3 DNA sequence: TGTGCCAGCAGCCGGGACCTCATGGGCAATCAGCCCCAGCATTTT.

V gene TRBV12-3 or TRBV12-4 combines with J gene TRBJ2-7; 7 nucleotides match TRBD1. After removal of 5 bases from V and 4 bases from J, the junction contained 11 bases not matched to a gene. This CDR3 comprises 15 residues. The CDR3 region is CASSLGQAELYEQYF. DNA of the CDR3: TGTGCCAGCAGTCTTGGACAGGCCGAACTTTACGAGCAGTACTTC.

This clonotype turned up a few times. The J gene is TRBJ2-1, the V gene TRBV7-9, with a weak D call TRBD2 (7 bases). Germline CDR1 and CDR2: SEHNR and FQNEAQ (reference sequence). The CDR3 is 15 residues long. The V end lost 8 bases, the J end lost 7 bases, and 21 bases lay between the germline ends. CDR3 coding DNA: TGTGCCAGCGGGGAGGGGGGCCCCTCGGGGAATGAGCAGTTCTTC. Protein sequence: CASGEGGPSGNEQFF.

This clonotype turned up a few times. This chain connects TRBV6-1 to TRBJ1-1; D remains ambiguous. The CDR3 extends over 14 amino acids. Looked up from germline, CDR1 is MNHNS and CDR2 is SASEGT. V lost 2 bases to trimming and J lost 1 base, with 8 bases between them. The CDR3 sequence: CASSEWSGNTEAFF. The CDR3, as DNA: TGTGCCAGCAGTGAATGGTCTGGGAACACTGAAGCTTTCTTT.

This chain joins TRBV7-8 and TRBJ2-5; 7 bases map to TRBD1. From germline, CDR1 is SGHVS and CDR2 FQNEAQ. CDR3 size: 16 residues. The V and J ends lost 5 bases and 2 bases, in that order; junction bases with no gene match: 11. CDR3 amino acids: CASSKRDSYPQETQYF. The CDR3 DNA sequence: TGTGCCAGCAGCAAAAGGGACAGCTACCCACAAGAGACCCAGTACTTC.

This chain joins TRBV6-1 and TRBJ2-2; D gene unclear. This CDR3 spans 16 amino acids. CDR1 is MNHNS and CDR2 is SASEGT in the germline V gene. V lost 5 bases and J lost 0, with 13 bases in between. CDR3 sequence (DNA): TGTGCCAGCAGTCGATCGCCTCTCCCGAACACCGGGGAGCTGTTTTTT. Encoded protein: CASSRSPLPNTGELFF.

V is TRBV5-4 and J is TRBJ2-1, with a tentative D call TRBD1 (6 bases). This CDR3 spans 15 amino acids. Germline values: CDR1 SGHNT, CDR2 YYREEE (reference sequence). Deletions cut 0 bases from V and 2 bases from J, with 9 bases between. CDR3 DNA: TGTGCCAGCAGCTTGGTCCAGGGGACCTACAATGAGCAGTTCTTC. Protein product: CASSLVQGTYNEQFF. Filled out from reference TRBV5-4 and TRBJ2-1, the complete variable domain reads ETGVTQSPTHLIKTRGQQVTLRCSSQSGHNTVSWYQQALGQGPQFIFQYYREEENGRGNFPPRFSGLQFPNYSSELNVNALELDDSALYLCASSLVQGTYNEQFFGPGTRLTVL.

The J gene is TRBJ2-3, the V gene TRBV9; tentatively, D is TRBD1 or TRBD2 (5 bases each). Germline V gene sequence: CDR1 SGDLS, CDR2 YYNGEE. The CDR3 consists of 15 residues. The V gene lost 4 bases and the J gene lost 1 base, with 13 bases spanning the gap. The CDR3 bases are TGTGCCAGCAGCTCCCCACTGGGGGGCACAGATACGCAGTATTTT. Its translation: CASSSPLGGTDTQYF.

The V gene is TRBV11-2, the J gene TRBJ2-4, with 7 bases matching TRBD1. This CDR3 is built from 14 residues. The V and J ends lost 5 bases and 7 bases, in that order; junction bases with no gene match: 8. The V gene's germline CDR1 is SGHAT and CDR2 FQNNGV. The CDR3 sequence: CASSEGQVMNIQYF. CDR3 in DNA: TGTGCCAGCAGCGAAGGACAGGTCATGAACATTCAGTACTTC.

This clonotype was seen many times. The genes are TRBV11-2 and TRBJ1-2; 8 nucleotides agree with TRBD1. This CDR3 spans 14 amino acids. The trim removed 4 bases at V and 6 bases at J, leaving 7 bases unmatched. Germline V gene lookup returns CDR1 SGHAT and CDR2 FQNNGV. CDR3 nucleotides: TGTGCCAGCAGCTCCCGACAGGGGAGAAATGGCTACACCTTC. Residues: CASSSRQGRNGYTF. Filled out from reference TRBV11-2 and TRBJ1-2, the complete variable domain reads EAGVAQSPRYKIIEKRQSVAFWCNPISGHATLYWYQQILGQGPKLLIQFQNNGVVDDSQLPKDRFSAERLKGVDSTLKIQPAKLEDSAVYLCASSSRQGRNGYTFGSGTRLTVV.

Notes on this clonotype: A single base separates this from a much larger clone, so it may be a read error. The gene calls are TRBV20-1 and TRBJ1-1, with D hard to call. V lost 3 bases to trimming and J lost 1 base, with 6 bases between them. The CDR3 is 12 residues long. Germline loops: CDR1 DFQATT, CDR2 SNEGSKA (reference sequence). CDR3 DNA sequence: TGCAGTGCTAGTAAGGGGAACACTGAAGCTTTCTTT. This sequence encodes CSASKGNTEAFF.

The chain recombines TRBV3-1 with TRBJ1-1; tentative D call: TRBD1 (5 bases). The CDR3 has 13 residues. Trimming cost V 8 bases and J 0 bases, with 10 bases left between them. Germline lookup yields CDR1 LGHDT and CDR2 YNNKEL (reference sequence). The CDR3 DNA sequence: TGTGCCAGCGCCACCAGGGTGAACACTGAAGCTTTCTTT. Protein sequence: CASATRVNTEAFF.

This clonotype was counted only a few times. The chain carries TRBV2 and TRBJ2-7; possibly TRBD2 for D (5 bases). Germline V lookup: CDR1 SNHLY, CDR2 FYNNEI. The ends were cut back, 7 bases at V and 7 bases at J, with 11 bases in the middle. The CDR3 covers 11 residues. CDR3 bases: TGTGCCAGCATCGCCACGGGGGAGCAGTACGTC. It is translated as CASIATGEQYV.

Concerning this clonotype: The junction differs from germline at one of its ends, possibly a read error. The V gene is TRBV5-1, the J gene TRBJ1-1; a possible D gene is TRBD1 (5 bases). The germline V gene has CDR1 SGHRS and CDR2 YFSETQ. This CDR3 is built from 16 residues. The CDR3 loop reads CASSLGGQIGNTQAFF. The CDR3 bases are TGCGCCAGCAGCTTGGGGGGCCAAATTGGGAACACTCAAGCTTTCTTT.

Only a few counts were recorded for this clonotype. The genes are TRBV10-1 and TRBJ1-2, with TRBD1 as a possible D gene (5 bases). The CDR3 extends over 13 amino acids. The V gene lost 4 bases and the J gene lost 5 bases, with 11 bases spanning the gap. Per germline, CDR1 WNHNN and CDR2 SYGVQD (reference sequence). CDR3 amino acids: CASSVTATYGYTF. CDR3 in DNA: TGCGCCAGCAGTGTGACAGCTACATATGGCTACACCTTC.

The V call is TRBV24-1, the J call TRBJ2-7; 10 bases are shared with TRBD2. Germline values: CDR1 KGHDR, CDR2 SFDVKD. This CDR3 spans 15 amino acids. Trimming cost V 5 bases and J 4 bases; bases outside gene matches: 7. The CDR3 protein is CATSAIAGGVYEQYF. Written as DNA, the CDR3 is TGTGCCACCAGTGCTATAGCGGGGGGAGTATACGAGCAGTACTTC.

This clonotype has just a few counts. This sequence joins TRBV27 and TRBJ1-4; possibly TRBD1 for D (5 bases). The CDR3 loop spans 11 amino acids. V lost 7 bases and J 8 bases, leaving 8 bases between the germline ends. Germline V gene data show CDR1 as MNHEY and CDR2 as SMNVEV (reference sequence). This CDR3 is CASKAGEKLFF. CDR3 bases: TGTGCCAGCAAAGCAGGGGAAAAACTGTTTTTT.

The rearrangement links TRBV10-3 to TRBJ1-2; 10 nucleotides align to TRBD1. V lost 3 bases to trimming and J lost 8 bases; unmatched junction nucleotides: 3. Germline V gene data show CDR1 as ENHRY and CDR2 as SYGVKD. The CDR3 length is 13 residues. The CDR3 region is CAISDGTGEGYTF. CDR3 coding DNA: TGTGCCATCAGTGATGGGACAGGGGAGGGCTACACCTTC.

This clonotype was seen more than once but under ten times. The V call is TRBV20-1, the J call TRBJ1-3; D is uncertain. With 0 bases removed from V and 0 bases from J, the gap between germline ends came to 9 bases. The germline gives CDR1 DFQATT, CDR2 SNEGSKA (reference sequence). The CDR3 totals 15 residues. The CDR3 nucleotides read TGCAGTGCTAGAGATCGATGGTTCTCTGGAAACACCATATATTTT. Protein: CSARDRWFSGNTIYF.